This T cell receptor beta chain was identified in a study of blood T cell repertoires in COVID-19. Study overall: Samples taken during acute and convalescent COVID-19 were collected in the United States, Italy and Spain. PBMCs, B-cell-depleted T cells, or T cells were the source of the cDNA or gDNA that made up the material.

Turning to this clone: Other DNA sequences in this sample translate to the same CDR3.

V lost 3 bases and J lost 2, with 14 bases in between. Germline CDR1 reads SGHRS; CDR2 reads YFSETQ. The CDR3 totals 15 residues. Authors' data handling: It was from reference gene primer amplification that nucleated cell counts were estimated. TCRdb keeps only in-frame clones here, not all; method: immunoSEQ multiplex PCR. The DNA was the basis for D and trimming; V, J and clone size are from that table. The table has under 200,000 clones, around four fifths seen once; the top ten hold 2.8%. The sample comprised peripheral blood. This sequence joins TRBV5-1 and TRBJ1-2; the D gene is possibly TRBD1 (5 bases). This sequence was found in a man between 65 and 80 years old with acute or convalescent COVID-19. The CDR3 spells CASSSDSMINYGYTF. For the CDR3, the DNA is TGCGCCAGCAGCTCTGACAGTATGATAAACTATGGCTACACCTTC.